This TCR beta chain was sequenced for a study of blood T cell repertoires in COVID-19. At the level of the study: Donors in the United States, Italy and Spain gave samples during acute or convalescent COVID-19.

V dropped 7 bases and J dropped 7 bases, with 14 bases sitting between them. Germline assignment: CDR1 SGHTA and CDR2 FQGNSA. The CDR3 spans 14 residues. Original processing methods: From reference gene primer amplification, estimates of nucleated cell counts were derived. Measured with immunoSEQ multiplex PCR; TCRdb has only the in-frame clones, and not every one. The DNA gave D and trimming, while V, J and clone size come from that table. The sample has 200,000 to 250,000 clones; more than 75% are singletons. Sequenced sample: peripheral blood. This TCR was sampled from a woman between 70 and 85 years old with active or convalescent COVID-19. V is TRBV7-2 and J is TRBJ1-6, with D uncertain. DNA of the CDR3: TGTGCCAGCACCTCCCCGGTCGGGAATTCACCCCTCCACTTT. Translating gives CASTSPVGNSPLHF. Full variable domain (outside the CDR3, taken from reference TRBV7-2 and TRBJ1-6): GAGVSQSPSNKVTEKGKDVELRCDPISGHTALYWYRQSLGQGLEFLIYFQGNSAPDKSGLPSDRFSAERTGGSVSTLTIQRTQQEDSAVYLCASTSPVGNSPLHFGNGTRLTVT.